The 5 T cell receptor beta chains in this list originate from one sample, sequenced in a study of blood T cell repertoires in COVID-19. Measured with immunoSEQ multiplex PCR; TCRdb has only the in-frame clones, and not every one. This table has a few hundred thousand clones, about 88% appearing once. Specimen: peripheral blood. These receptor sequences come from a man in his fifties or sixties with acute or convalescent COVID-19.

The CDR3 protein is CASRQDRGYGYTF. The CDR3 bases are TGTGCCAGCAGACAGGACAGGGGTTATGGCTACACCTTC. The rearrangement links TRBV6-5 to TRBJ1-2; 9 positions agree with TRBD1. The germline gives CDR1 MNHEY, CDR2 SVGAGI. Trimming at V came to 6 bases and at J to 5 bases, leaving 4 bases not matched to a gene. This CDR3 region has 13 residues.

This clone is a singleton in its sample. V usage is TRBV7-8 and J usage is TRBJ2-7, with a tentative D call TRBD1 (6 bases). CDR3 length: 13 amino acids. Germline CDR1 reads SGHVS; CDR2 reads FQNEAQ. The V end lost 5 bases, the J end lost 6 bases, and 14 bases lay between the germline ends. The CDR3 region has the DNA TGTGCCAGCAGCGTCAGAGGGGGTCCCGAGCAGTACTTC. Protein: CASSVRGGPEQYF.

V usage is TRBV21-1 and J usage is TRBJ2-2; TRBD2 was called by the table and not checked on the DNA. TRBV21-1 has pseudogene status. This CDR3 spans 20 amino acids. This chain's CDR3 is CASSLKREVEGWGCDGELFF. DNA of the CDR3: TGTGCCAGCAGCCTAAAGAGGGAGGTTGAGGGCTGGGGTTGCGACGGGGAGCTGTTTTTT.

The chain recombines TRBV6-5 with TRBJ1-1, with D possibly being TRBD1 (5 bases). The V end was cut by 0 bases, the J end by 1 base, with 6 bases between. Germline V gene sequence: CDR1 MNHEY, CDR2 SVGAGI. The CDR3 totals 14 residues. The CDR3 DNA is TGTGCCAGCAGTTACTCTCAGGGGAACACTGAAGCTTTCTTT. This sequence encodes CASSYSQGNTEAFF.

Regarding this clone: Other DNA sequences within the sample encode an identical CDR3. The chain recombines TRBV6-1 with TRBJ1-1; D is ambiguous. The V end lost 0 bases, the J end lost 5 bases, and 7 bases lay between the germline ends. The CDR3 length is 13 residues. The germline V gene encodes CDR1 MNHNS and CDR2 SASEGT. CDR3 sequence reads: CASSEARGTEAFF. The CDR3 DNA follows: TGTGCCAGCAGTGAAGCGCGAGGGACTGAAGCTTTCTTT.